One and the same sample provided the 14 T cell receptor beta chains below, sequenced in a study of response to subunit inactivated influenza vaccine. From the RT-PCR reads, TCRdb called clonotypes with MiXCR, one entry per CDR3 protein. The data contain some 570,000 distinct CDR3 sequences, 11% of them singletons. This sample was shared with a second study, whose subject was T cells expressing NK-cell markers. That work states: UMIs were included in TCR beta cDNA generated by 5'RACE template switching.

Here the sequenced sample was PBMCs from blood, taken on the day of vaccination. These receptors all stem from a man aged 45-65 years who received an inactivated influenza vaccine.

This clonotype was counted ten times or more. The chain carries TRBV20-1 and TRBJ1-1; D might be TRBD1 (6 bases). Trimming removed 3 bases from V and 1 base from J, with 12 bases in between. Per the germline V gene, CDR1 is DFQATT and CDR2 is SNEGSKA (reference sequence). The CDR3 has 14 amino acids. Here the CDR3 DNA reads TGCAGTGCTAGGGCGGGGGGCCCGAACACTGAAGCTTTCTTT. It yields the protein CSARAGGPNTEAFF.

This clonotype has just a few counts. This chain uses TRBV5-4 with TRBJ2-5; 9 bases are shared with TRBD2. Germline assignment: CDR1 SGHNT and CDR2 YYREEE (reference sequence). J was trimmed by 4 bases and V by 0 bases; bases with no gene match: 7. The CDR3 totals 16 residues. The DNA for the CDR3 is TGTGCCAGCAGCTTGGAGGCTAGCGGGAATGTAGAGACCCAGTACTTC. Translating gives CASSLEASGNVETQYF.

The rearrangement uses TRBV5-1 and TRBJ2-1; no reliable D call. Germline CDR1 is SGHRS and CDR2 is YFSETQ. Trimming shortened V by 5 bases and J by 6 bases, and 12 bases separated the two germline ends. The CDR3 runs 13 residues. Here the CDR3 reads CASRKDQTNEQFF. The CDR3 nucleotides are TGCGCCAGCAGGAAAGACCAGACCAATGAGCAGTTCTTC.

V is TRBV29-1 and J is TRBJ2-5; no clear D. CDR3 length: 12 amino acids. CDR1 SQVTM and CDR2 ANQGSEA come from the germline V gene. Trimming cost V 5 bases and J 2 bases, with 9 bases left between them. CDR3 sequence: CSVRTMQETQYF. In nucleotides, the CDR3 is TGCAGCGTTCGGACGATGCAAGAGACCCAGTACTTC.

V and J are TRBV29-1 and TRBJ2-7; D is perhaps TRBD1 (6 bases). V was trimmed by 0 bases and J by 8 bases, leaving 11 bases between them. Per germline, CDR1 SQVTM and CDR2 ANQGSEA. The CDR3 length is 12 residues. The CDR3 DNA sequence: TGCAGCGTTGAAGATCTGGGGGACAAGCAGTACTTC. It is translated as CSVEDLGDKQYF.

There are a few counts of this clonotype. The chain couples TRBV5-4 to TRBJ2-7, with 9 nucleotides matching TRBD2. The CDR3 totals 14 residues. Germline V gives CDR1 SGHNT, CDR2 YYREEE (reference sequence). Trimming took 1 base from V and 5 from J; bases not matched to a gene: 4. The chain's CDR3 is CASSLMIAGDEQYF. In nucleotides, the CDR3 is TGTGCCAGCAGCTTGATGATAGCGGGAGACGAGCAGTACTTC.

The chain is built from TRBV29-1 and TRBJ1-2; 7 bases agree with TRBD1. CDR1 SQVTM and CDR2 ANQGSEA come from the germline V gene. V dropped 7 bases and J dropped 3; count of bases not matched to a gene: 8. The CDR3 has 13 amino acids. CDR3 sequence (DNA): TGCAGCGCTGCCGCCGGGACAGACTATGGCTACACCTTC. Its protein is CSAAAGTDYGYTF.

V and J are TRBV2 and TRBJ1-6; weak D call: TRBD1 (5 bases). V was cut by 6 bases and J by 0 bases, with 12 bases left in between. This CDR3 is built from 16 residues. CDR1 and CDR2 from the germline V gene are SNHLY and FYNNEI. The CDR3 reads CASRTGRSSYNSPLHF. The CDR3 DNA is TGTGCCAGCAGGACGGGACGGAGCTCCTATAATTCACCCCTCCACTTT.

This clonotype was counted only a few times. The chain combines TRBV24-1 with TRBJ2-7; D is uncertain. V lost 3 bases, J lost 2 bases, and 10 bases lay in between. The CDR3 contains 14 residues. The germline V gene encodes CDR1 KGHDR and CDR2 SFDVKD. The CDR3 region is CATSDDRSPYEQYF. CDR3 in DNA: TGTGCCACCAGTGATGACCGCAGTCCCTACGAGCAGTACTTC.

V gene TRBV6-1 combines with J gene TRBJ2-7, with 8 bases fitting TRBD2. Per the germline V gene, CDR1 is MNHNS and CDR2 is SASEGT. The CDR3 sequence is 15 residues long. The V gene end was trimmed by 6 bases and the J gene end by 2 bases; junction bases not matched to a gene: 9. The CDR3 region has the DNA TGTGCCAGCAGAAGAAGCACTAGCGGAACCTACGAGCAGTACTTC. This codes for CASRRSTSGTYEQYF.

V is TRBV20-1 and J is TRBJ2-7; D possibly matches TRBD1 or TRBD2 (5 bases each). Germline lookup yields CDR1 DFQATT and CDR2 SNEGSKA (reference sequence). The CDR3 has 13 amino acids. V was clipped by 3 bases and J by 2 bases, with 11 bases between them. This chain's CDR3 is CSASGSGPYEQYF. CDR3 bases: TGCAGTGCTAGTGGTTCGGGGCCCTACGAGCAGTACTTC.

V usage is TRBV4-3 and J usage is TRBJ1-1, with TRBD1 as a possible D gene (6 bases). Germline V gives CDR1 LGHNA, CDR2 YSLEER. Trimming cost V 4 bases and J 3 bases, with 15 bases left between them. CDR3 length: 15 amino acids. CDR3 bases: TGCGCCAGCAGCCTCTCCTTGGGGGCGGACACTGAAGCTTTCTTT. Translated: CASSLSLGADTEAFF.

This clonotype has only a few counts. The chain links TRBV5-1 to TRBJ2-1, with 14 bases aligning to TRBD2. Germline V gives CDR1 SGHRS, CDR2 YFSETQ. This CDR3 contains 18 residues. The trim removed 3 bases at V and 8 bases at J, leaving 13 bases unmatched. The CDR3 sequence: CASSSTGFGTSGSDEQFF. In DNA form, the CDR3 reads TGCGCCAGCAGCTCAACGGGATTCGGGACTAGCGGGAGTGATGAGCAGTTCTTC.

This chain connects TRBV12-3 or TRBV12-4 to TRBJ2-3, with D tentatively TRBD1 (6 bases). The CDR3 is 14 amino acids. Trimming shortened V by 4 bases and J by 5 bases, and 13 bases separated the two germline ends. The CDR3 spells CASSSTTGGDTQYF. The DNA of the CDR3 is TGTGCCAGCAGTTCCACGACAGGAGGAGATACGCAGTATTTT.